This TCR beta chain comes out of a study of cytomegalovirus exposure and HLA in healthy donors. PCR employed 60 Vbeta and 13 Jbeta primers. Profiling relied on immunoSEQ multiplex PCR, and the TCRdb table lists in-frame clones only, not all of them. The profile shows about 180,000 clones, 85% of them singletons. Concerning this clone: Antigen specificity is unknown.

Study-wide results and caveats: Altogether, 150 to 200 TCR beta chains were recorded as cytomegalovirus-associated. For most TCR beta V segments, an earlier analysis put the productive rate at about 87% or about 30% of the time.

V lost 2 bases and J lost 6; bases outside the gene matches: 6. The CDR3 is made up of 14 amino acids. Germline-derived CDR1 and CDR2 are GTSNPN and SVGIG (reference sequence). This chain connects TRBV30 to TRBJ2-3, with 9 bases lining up with TRBD2. The source is a boy aged 2-9 years in good health and CMV-seronegative. Sequences were obtained from PBMCs. The CDR3 loop is CAWSLAGWRDTQYF. As DNA, the CDR3 is TGTGCCTGGAGTCTAGCGGGGTGGCGGGATACGCAGTATTTT.